This T cell receptor beta chain was captured in a study of blood T cell repertoires in COVID-19. V lost 3 bases to trimming and J lost 7 bases, with 12 bases between them. Germline CDR1 is SGHDN and CDR2 is FVKESK. The CDR3 loop spans 13 amino acids. Sequencing used immunoSEQ multiplex PCR; TCRdb keeps in-frame clones, though not all of them. This sample has about 380,000 clones, with 81% found just once. The sample was peripheral blood. The source of this sequence is a human donor with acute or convalescent COVID-19. The donor label of this sample is uncertain. This chain links TRBV14 with TRBJ1-2, with D possibly TRBD1 on 5 matching bases. The CDR3 here is CASSQARVGGYTF. CDR3 bases: TGTGCCAGCAGCCAGGCCAGGGTCGGTGGCTACACCTTC.